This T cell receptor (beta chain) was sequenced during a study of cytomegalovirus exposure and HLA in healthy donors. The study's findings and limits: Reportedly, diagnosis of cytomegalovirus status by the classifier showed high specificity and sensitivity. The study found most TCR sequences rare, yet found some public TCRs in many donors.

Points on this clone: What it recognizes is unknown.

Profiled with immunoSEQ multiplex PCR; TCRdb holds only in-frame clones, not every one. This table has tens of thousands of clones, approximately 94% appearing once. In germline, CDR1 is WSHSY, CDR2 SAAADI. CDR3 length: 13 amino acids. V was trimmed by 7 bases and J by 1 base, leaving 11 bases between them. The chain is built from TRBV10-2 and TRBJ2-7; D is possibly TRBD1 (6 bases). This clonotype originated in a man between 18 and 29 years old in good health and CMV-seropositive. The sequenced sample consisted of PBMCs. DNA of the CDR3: TGCGCCAGCAAAAAGGACAGATCCTACGAGCAGTACTTC. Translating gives CASKKDRSYEQYF.